This TCR beta chain was observed in a study of T-cell memory formation after mild COVID-19. On the study more broadly: Clusters of TCRs were largely donor specific.

General study findings and limits: Clones contracting across day 15 to 85 had a balanced CD4/CD8 profile; later expanding clones leaned CD4+. Pre-infection memory showed some responding clones, and this suggested that cross-reactive memory joined.

This clonotype was counted only a few times. Its antigen is unidentified. Employing constant-segment primers, 5'RACE generated TCR alpha and TCR beta cDNA libraries bearing sample barcodes and UMIs. Each CDR3 protein is one row after TCRdb ran MiXCR on the 5' RACE reads. The sample carries approximately 300,000 distinct CDR3 sequences, roughly a fifth recorded once. The germline CDR1 and CDR2 sequences are SGHRS and YFSETQ. CDR3 length: 15 residues. Trimming took 2 bases from V and 6 from J; bases not matched to a gene: 7. The sample was PBMCs or a T cell subset sorted from them (not recorded which). This receptor was obtained from a man aged 18 to 30 who had mild COVID-19 (a few samples of this study predate the infection). Cell type and time point are not known. The V gene is TRBV5-1, the J gene TRBJ1-5, with 8 bases aligning to TRBD1. Here the CDR3 reads CASSFGQGAGQPQHF. The CDR3 nucleotides are TGCGCCAGCAGCTTCGGTCAGGGGGCGGGTCAGCCCCAGCATTTT.